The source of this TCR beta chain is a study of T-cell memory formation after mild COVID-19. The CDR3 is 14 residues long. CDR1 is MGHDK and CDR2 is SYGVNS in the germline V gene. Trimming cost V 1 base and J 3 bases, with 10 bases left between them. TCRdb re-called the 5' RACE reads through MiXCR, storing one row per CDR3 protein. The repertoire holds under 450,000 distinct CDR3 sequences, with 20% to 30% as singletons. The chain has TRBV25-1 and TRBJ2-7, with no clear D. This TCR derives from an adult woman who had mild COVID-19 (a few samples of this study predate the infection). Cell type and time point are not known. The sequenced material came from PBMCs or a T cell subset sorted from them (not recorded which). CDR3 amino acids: CASSEFDGIYEQYF. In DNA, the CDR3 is TGTGCCAGCAGTGAATTCGACGGAATCTACGAGCAGTACTTC.